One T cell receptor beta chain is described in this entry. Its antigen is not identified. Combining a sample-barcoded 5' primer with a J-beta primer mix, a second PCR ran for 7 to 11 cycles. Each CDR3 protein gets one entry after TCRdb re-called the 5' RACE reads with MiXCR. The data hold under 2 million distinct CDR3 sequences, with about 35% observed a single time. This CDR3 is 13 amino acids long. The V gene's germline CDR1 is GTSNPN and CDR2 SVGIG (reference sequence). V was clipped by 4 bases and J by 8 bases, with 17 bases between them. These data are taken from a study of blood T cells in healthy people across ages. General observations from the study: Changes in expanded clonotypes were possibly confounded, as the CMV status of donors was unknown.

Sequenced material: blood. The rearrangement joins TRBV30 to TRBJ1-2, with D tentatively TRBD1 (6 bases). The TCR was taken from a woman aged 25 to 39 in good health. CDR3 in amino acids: CAWNKAGARGYTF. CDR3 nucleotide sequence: TGTGCCTGGAACAAGGCGGGGGCGCGAGGCTACACCTTC.